This TCR beta chain was recovered during a study of blood T cell repertoires in COVID-19. Overall study context: COVID-19 samples from acute and convalescent phases originated in the United States, Italy and Spain. PBMCs, B-cell-depleted T cells, or T cells were the source of the cDNA or gDNA that made up the material.

Per the study methods: For nucleated cells, counts were estimated from reference gene primer amplification. Clones were sequenced by immunoSEQ multiplex PCR, and TCRdb holds only the in-frame ones, with some missing. V, J and clone size are taken as reported in that table, and D and trimming were inferred from the DNA itself. The data contain approximately 400,000 clones, roughly 77% of them singletons. The CDR3 has 17 amino acids. Germline CDR1 reads WSHSY; CDR2 reads SAAADI. The trim removed 6 bases at V and 7 bases at J, leaving 18 bases unmatched. The chain carries TRBV10-2 and TRBJ1-2, with 9 bases fitting TRBD1. This clonotype was sampled from a human donor with acute or convalescent COVID-19. The donor label of this sample is uncertain. Sequenced input: peripheral blood. The CDR3 loop is CASSVPWPGQGSGGYTF. The DNA of the CDR3 is TGCGCCAGCAGCGTACCGTGGCCGGGACAGGGATCGGGTGGCTACACCTTC.